Below are 8 T cell receptor beta chains sequenced from a single sample in a study of T cell responses to AZD1222 COVID-19 vaccine. Only in-frame clones appear in the TCRdb table, and some are missing; sequencing was by immunoSEQ multiplex PCR. The sample carries over 100,000 clones, roughly 90% recorded once. The sequencing used peripheral blood, collected on day 0 of AZD1222 vaccination. The receptors shown here come from an adult in good health.

The chain uses TRBV6-5 and TRBJ1-5; D is undetermined. Germline V gene data show CDR1 as MNHEY and CDR2 as SVGAGI. The length of the CDR3 is 16 residues. Trimming cost V 0 bases and J 7 bases, with 16 bases left between them. CDR3 DNA: TGTGCCAGCAGTTACTCGAGCAGCGGGCTAGGACAGCCCCAGCATTTT. Protein sequence: CASSYSSSGLGQPQHF.

This chain uses TRBV5-4 with TRBJ1-2; D uncertain. The CDR3 loop spans 15 amino acids. V lost 7 bases and J lost 2, with 18 bases in between. Per the germline V gene, CDR1 is SGHNT and CDR2 is YYREEE (reference sequence). In DNA, the CDR3 is TGTGCCAGCTCTCTGTCAGGCTCCCGCAACTATGGCTACACCTTC. Protein: CASSLSGSRNYGYTF.

The rearrangement links TRBV19 to TRBJ1-1; D remains unclear. CDR3 size: 18 residues. Germline V gene data show CDR1 as LNHDA and CDR2 as SQIVND (reference sequence). The ends were cut back, 3 bases at V and 0 bases at J, with 20 bases in the middle. CDR3 sequence reads: CASSMEPMPYSMNTEAFF. CDR3 nucleotides: TGTGCCAGTAGTATGGAACCAATGCCTTACTCAATGAACACTGAAGCTTTCTTT. The variable domain in full, completed from reference TRBV19 and TRBJ1-1, reads DGGITQSPKYLFRKEGQNVTLSCEQNLNHDAMYWYRQDPGQGLRLIYYSQIVNDFQKGDIAEGYSVSREKKESFPLTVTSAQKNPTAFYLCASSMEPMPYSMNTEAFFGQGTRLTVV.

The chain recombines TRBV19 with TRBJ2-5, with D tentatively TRBD1 or TRBD2 (5 bases each). Germline CDR1 reads LNHDA; CDR2 reads SQIVND (reference sequence). The V end was cut by 4 bases, the J end by 1 base, with 13 bases between. CDR3 size: 15 residues. CDR3: CASSTGPTLQETQYF. CDR3 coding DNA: TGTGCCAGTAGTACGGGACCGACTCTCCAAGAGACCCAGTACTTC.

The J gene is TRBJ1-6, the V gene TRBV27; a weak D match, TRBD1 (6 bases). This CDR3 has 15 residues. Trimming left V 0 bases short and J 9 bases short, with 12 bases between. From germline, CDR1 is MNHEY and CDR2 SMNVEV (reference sequence). The CDR3: CASSLSWGHGSPLHF. The CDR3 region has the DNA TGTGCCAGCAGTTTATCGTGGGGGCATGGTTCACCCCTCCACTTT.

The CDR3 nucleotides are TGTGCCAGCAGACTCGGGGGCTACAATGAGCAGTTCTTC. This gives the protein CASRLGGYNEQFF. The chain employs TRBV6-5 and TRBJ2-1; D perhaps matches TRBD2 (6 bases). V gave up 6 bases and J gave up 3 bases, with 9 bases separating them. This CDR3 is built from 13 residues. The germline V gene has CDR1 MNHEY and CDR2 SVGAGI.

This chain joins TRBV11-2 and TRBJ1-1, with 7 nucleotides matching TRBD1. Germline V gene lookup returns CDR1 SGHAT and CDR2 FQNNGV. Trimming at V came to 3 bases and at J to 3 bases, leaving 4 bases not matched to a gene. The CDR3 totals 14 residues. CDR3 sequence: CASSFAGGDTEAFF. CDR3 sequence (DNA): TGTGCCAGCAGCTTCGCAGGGGGGGACACTGAAGCTTTCTTT.

The V gene is TRBV5-4, the J gene TRBJ2-3; D possibly uses TRBD1 or TRBD2 (5 bases each). Germline V gene data show CDR1 as SGHNT and CDR2 as YYREEE (reference sequence). The CDR3 has 14 residues. V was shortened by 4 bases and J by 5 bases, with 14 bases between the two germline ends. The CDR3 here is CASSPGTFGDTQYF. The DNA of the CDR3 is TGTGCCAGCAGCCCTGGGACGTTCGGAGATACGCAGTATTTT. Supplemented by reference TRBV5-4 and TRBJ2-3, the full variable domain reads ETGVTQSPTHLIKTRGQQVTLRCSSQSGHNTVSWYQQALGQGPQFIFQYYREEENGRGNFPPRFSGLQFPNYSSELNVNALELDDSALYLCASSPGTFGDTQYFGPGTRLTVL.